This record looks at one T cell receptor (beta chain) sequence and its context. Its antigen is currently unknown. The PCR employed 60 Vbeta primers together with 13 Jbeta primers. Clones were sequenced by immunoSEQ multiplex PCR, and TCRdb holds only the in-frame ones, with some missing. The data contain roughly 110,000 clones, about 79% of them seen just once; the ten biggest clones take up 3%. This record comes from a study of cytomegalovirus exposure and HLA in healthy donors. General study points: In a later analysis, a genetic analysis reported fewer productive-TCR N-insertions in an Asian-associated ancestry cluster than the cohort average.

The CDR3 has 14 amino acids. The trim removed 7 bases at V and 1 base at J, leaving 2 bases unmatched. Germline lookup yields CDR1 LNHDA and CDR2 SQIVND (reference sequence). This clonotype originated in a woman aged 18-30 years in good health and CMV-seropositive. Sequencing used PBMCs. The chain uses TRBV19 and TRBJ1-4, with TRBD1 matching 8 bases. CDR3 DNA: TGTGCCAGTACCACAGGGGGAACTAATGAAAAACTGTTTTTT. Translating it yields CASTTGGTNEKLFF.